This passage covers 18 T cell receptor beta chains from one sample sequenced in a study of CD8 T cells in Susac syndrome. It was with random hexamers that 0.5 to 1 ug RNA was reverse transcribed. Each CDR3 protein gets one entry after TCRdb re-called the immunoSEQ multiplex PCR reads with MiXCR. The data hold approximately 190,000 distinct CDR3 sequences, with approximately 95% observed a single time. Sequences were obtained from CD4+ T cells from PBMCs. These receptors originate from a human donor with Susac syndrome.

V and J are TRBV14 and TRBJ1-1; TRBD1 matches 8 bases. Unmatched junction bases numbered 3, after V lost 3 bases and J lost 0 bases. There are 15 residues in the CDR3. Looked up from germline, CDR1 is SGHDN and CDR2 is FVKESK. Here the CDR3 reads CASSQRQGLNTEAFF. CDR3 coding DNA: TGTGCCAGCAGCCAGAGACAGGGGCTGAACACTGAAGCTTTCTTT. The full variable domain, in which reference TRBV14 and TRBJ1-1 provide the parts outside the CDR3, is EAGVTQFPSHSVIEKGQTVTLRCDPISGHDNLYWYRRVMGKEIKFLLHFVKESKQDESGMPNNRFLAERTGGTYSTLKVQPAELEDSGVYFCASSQRQGLNTEAFFGQGTRLTVV.

The rearrangement links TRBV29-1 to TRBJ1-5; 8 bases are a match to TRBD1. This CDR3 is 13 amino acids long. With V trimmed by 6 bases and J by 6 bases, 7 bases remained unmatched. Germline-derived CDR1 and CDR2 are SQVTM and ANQGSEA. This CDR3 reads CSVQTGAGQPQHF. The CDR3 nucleotides read TGCAGCGTCCAGACAGGGGCGGGTCAGCCCCAGCATTTT.

The rearrangement links TRBV9 to TRBJ1-3; D remains ambiguous. Germline V lookup: CDR1 SGDLS, CDR2 YYNGEE. CDR3 size: 14 residues. V dropped 3 bases and J dropped 1 base, with 8 bases sitting between them. This CDR3 reads CASSGVPSGNTIYF. For the CDR3, the DNA is TGTGCCAGCAGCGGGGTCCCATCTGGAAACACCATATATTTT.

The gene calls are TRBV20-1 and TRBJ2-1; D gene ambiguous. V lost 5 bases and J lost 9, with 14 bases in between. The CDR3 is 12 amino acids. CDR1 DFQATT and CDR2 SNEGSKA come from the germline V gene (reference sequence). In nucleotides, the CDR3 is TGCAGTGCTCGGCGGACGATCGGTGAGCAGTTCTTC. This encodes CSARRTIGEQFF.

In its sample, this clonotype was seen once. The chain recombines TRBV4-1 with TRBJ1-3, with D possibly TRBD1 on 5 matching bases. Per the germline V gene, CDR1 is MGHRA and CDR2 is YSYEKL. Between the trimmed V and J ends, which lost 4 bases and 4 bases, there was a span of 14 bases. The CDR3 runs 15 residues. As DNA, the CDR3 is TGCGCCAGCAGCCTATTCCAGGGATCAGGAAACACCATATATTTT. Amino acid sequence: CASSLFQGSGNTIYF.

The chain has TRBV5-1 and TRBJ2-3, with D tentatively TRBD1 or TRBD2 (5 bases each). Germline V CDR1 and CDR2: SGHRS, YFSETQ. The CDR3 length is 14 residues. V lost 4 bases and J 4 bases, leaving 13 bases between the germline ends. Here the CDR3 DNA reads TGCGCCAGCAGCGTCGGGGCCCAACCAGATACGCAGTATTTT. This gives the protein CASSVGAQPDTQYF.

CDR3 sequence: CASSAGSLTYEQYF. The CDR3 DNA reads as TGTGCCAGCAGCGCAGGGTCCCTAACATACGAGCAGTACTTC. The chain joins TRBV7-2 to TRBJ2-7; tentatively, D is TRBD1 (5 bases). V was shortened by 5 bases and J by 4 bases, with 15 bases between the two germline ends. In germline, CDR1 is SGHTA, CDR2 FQGNSA. The CDR3 has 14 amino acids.

Only a few counts were recorded for this clonotype. The chain links TRBV19 to TRBJ1-1; D remains ambiguous. Trimming removed 4 bases at V and 1 base at J, with 7 bases between. Germline CDR1 LNHDA, CDR2 SQIVND (reference sequence). This CDR3 region has 13 residues. This chain's CDR3 is CASSTTANTEAFF. CDR3 in DNA: TGTGCCAGTAGTACAACAGCGAACACTGAAGCTTTCTTT.

This chain connects TRBV19 to TRBJ2-3; 7 bases are shared with TRBD1. The germline CDR1 and CDR2 sequences are LNHDA and SQIVND (reference sequence). CDR3 length: 13 residues. V was pared by 4 bases and J by 4 bases, with 2 bases of the junction left unmatched. CDR3 protein: CASSTDRADTQYF. CDR3 DNA: TGTGCCAGTAGTACAGACAGGGCAGATACGCAGTATTTT.

This clonotype was recorded once. The chain joins TRBV7-7 to TRBJ2-2, with 10 positions matching TRBD1. CDR3 length: 15 amino acids. Germline trimming cut 4 bases from V and 4 bases from J; bases unmatched to any gene: 3. The germline V gene encodes CDR1 SSHAT and CDR2 FNYEAQ (reference sequence). The CDR3 protein is CASSSGTGVTGELFF. The CDR3 nucleotides are TGTGCCAGCAGCTCCGGGACAGGGGTCACCGGGGAGCTGTTTTTT.

The chain couples TRBV4-1 to TRBJ1-2, with D possibly being TRBD1 (5 bases). This CDR3 contains 15 residues. In germline, CDR1 is MGHRA, CDR2 YSYEKL. V shed 0 bases and J shed 3 bases, with 11 bases lying between them. The CDR3 DNA reads as TGCGCCAGCAGCCAAGATATGGGGCTCGACTATGGCTACACCTTC. It is translated as CASSQDMGLDYGYTF.

The chain carries TRBV19 and TRBJ2-2; TRBD2 matches 7 bases. Per the germline V gene, CDR1 is LNHDA and CDR2 is SQIVND (reference sequence). There are 16 residues in the CDR3. The V and J ends lost 3 bases and 2 bases, in that order; junction bases with no gene match: 6. The CDR3 region is CASSIGGGKNTGELFF. CDR3 DNA: TGTGCCAGTAGTATCGGCGGGGGAAAAAACACCGGGGAGCTGTTTTTT.

The chain has TRBV7-9 and TRBJ2-1; TRBD1 matches at 7 bases. The germline CDR1 and CDR2 sequences are SEHNR and FQNEAQ (reference sequence). CDR3 length: 16 amino acids. V lost 5 bases, J lost 7 bases, and 14 bases stayed unmatched. The CDR3, as DNA: TGTGCCAGCAGCGTACCAAGGAGACAGGGAGATAATGAGCAGTTCTTC. Its translation is CASSVPRRQGDNEQFF.

J is TRBJ2-2 and V is TRBV4-1, with TRBD1 matching over 8 bases. Germline V gene lookup returns CDR1 MGHRA and CDR2 YSYEKL. This CDR3 has 16 amino acids. V lost 0 bases and J lost 4; bases outside the gene matches: 4. CDR3 nucleotides: TGCGCCAGCAGCCAAGAAGACAGGGGTTTCACCGGGGAGCTGTTTTTT. It is translated as CASSQEDRGFTGELFF.

The rearrangement uses TRBV9 and TRBJ1-1, with a weak D call TRBD1 (5 bases). Germline V gene sequence: CDR1 SGDLS, CDR2 YYNGEE. The CDR3 totals 13 residues. Deletions cut 0 bases from V and 9 bases from J, with 12 bases between. The CDR3 DNA follows: TGTGCCAGCAGCGTAGGCGGATGGGGACAAGCTTTCTTT. This gives the protein CASSVGGWGQAFF.

The V call is TRBV5-6, the J call TRBJ1-1; D not certain. The CDR3 has 12 amino acids. The V end was cut by 0 bases, the J end by 4 bases, with 4 bases between. Germline V gives CDR1 SGHDT, CDR2 YYEEEE. Written as DNA, the CDR3 is TGTGCCAGCAGCTTGGCGCGCACTGAAGCTTTCTTT. Translating gives CASSLARTEAFF.

This clonotype was detected once. The gene calls are TRBV30 and TRBJ1-2, with D unclear. V lost 3 bases and J 0 bases, leaving 17 bases between the germline ends. The CDR3 extends over 16 amino acids. The V gene's germline CDR1 is GTSNPN and CDR2 SVGIG (reference sequence). The CDR3 region is CAWSTDEPASNYGYTF. The DNA for the CDR3 is TGTGCCTGGAGCACCGACGAGCCTGCGTCTAACTATGGCTACACCTTC.

The rearrangement uses TRBV13 and TRBJ2-3; D not resolved. Germline V gene sequence: CDR1 PRHDT, CDR2 FYEKMQ (reference sequence). This CDR3 has 14 residues. Trimming shortened V by 4 bases and J by 6 bases, and 14 bases separated the two germline ends. The CDR3 region has the DNA TGTGCCAGCAGCTCAACGAATCGGCAGGATACGCAGTATTTT. It specifies CASSSTNRQDTQYF.